The 14 T cell receptor beta chains below all came from one sample that was sequenced in a study of cytomegalovirus exposure and HLA in healthy donors. The study ran its PCR with 60 Vbeta and 13 Jbeta primers. Generated by immunoSEQ multiplex PCR, the TCRdb table keeps only in-frame clones and is missing some. The profile shows around 170,000 clones, over 65% of them singletons. The sequenced material came from PBMCs. The receptors stem from a man in his sixties in good health and CMV-seronegative.

This clone was detected only once. The chain employs TRBV27 and TRBJ2-7; 9 bases match TRBD1. Germline values: CDR1 MNHEY, CDR2 SMNVEV (reference sequence). CDR3 size: 12 residues. The ends lost 6 bases at V and 5 bases at J; junction bases unmatched: 2. Here the CDR3 DNA reads TGTGCCAGCAGCTGGACAGGGGACGAGCAGTACTTC. Protein: CASSWTGDEQYF.

The chain has TRBV7-8 and TRBJ1-4; TRBD1 might be the D (5 bases). CDR3 length: 15 amino acids. Germline lookup yields CDR1 SGHVS and CDR2 FQNEAQ. The V and J ends lost 2 bases and 5 bases respectively, with 12 bases between them. The CDR3 sequence is CASSLSVGPNEKLFF. In DNA form, the CDR3 reads TGTGCCAGCAGCTTATCAGTGGGGCCGAATGAAAAACTGTTTTTT.

The V gene is TRBV2, the J gene TRBJ2-2; TRBD2 agrees at 11 bases. The CDR3 covers 16 residues. The V and J ends lost 4 bases and 5 bases, in that order; junction bases with no gene match: 6. CDR1 is SNHLY and CDR2 is FYNNEI in the germline V gene. CDR3 region: CASSGLAGGRTGELFF. CDR3 DNA: TGTGCCAGCAGTGGGCTAGCGGGAGGTCGGACCGGGGAGCTGTTTTTT.

The CDR3 DNA is TGTGCCAGCAGTTCTAGCGGAACGGGCGCTGAGCAGTTCTTC. Its protein is CASSSSGTGAEQFF. V usage is TRBV6-6 and J usage is TRBJ2-1; 7 bases map to TRBD2. Trimming at V came to 4 bases and at J to 9 bases, leaving 9 bases not matched to a gene. The CDR3 has 14 amino acids. Per germline, CDR1 MNHNY and CDR2 SVGAGI (reference sequence).

This sequence joins TRBV29-1 and TRBJ1-1; D is ambiguous. Per the germline V gene, CDR1 is SQVTM and CDR2 is ANQGSEA. The CDR3 has 13 amino acids. V shed 4 bases and J shed 0 bases, with 9 bases lying between them. The CDR3 DNA sequence: TGCAGCGTTGTAGCAAGCATGAACACTGAAGCTTTCTTT. It is translated as CSVVASMNTEAFF.

The gene calls are TRBV21-1 and TRBJ2-7; TRBD2 reflects the table's D call only, with no check against the DNA. TRBV21-1 is assigned pseudogene status. The CDR3 runs 16 residues. The CDR3 DNA is TGTGCCAGCAGCAAAGGTAGGACTGGGACTAACTACGAGCAGTACTTC. This encodes CASSKGRTGTNYEQYF.

V is TRBV14 and J is TRBJ1-3; the D gene is possibly TRBD1 (6 bases). This CDR3 spans 14 amino acids. CDR1 and CDR2 from the germline V gene are SGHDN and FVKESK. Trimming pared 4 bases from V and 5 bases from J, leaving 12 bases between. CDR3 sequence reads: CASSLGQWRNTIYF. The CDR3 DNA reads as TGTGCCAGCAGCCTAGGACAGTGGCGAAACACCATATATTTT.

The genes are TRBV6-5 and TRBJ2-7, with D possibly being TRBD2 (6 bases). Germline loops: CDR1 MNHEY, CDR2 SVGAGI. There are 11 residues in the CDR3. V was shortened by 2 bases and J by 7 bases, with 6 bases between the two germline ends. CDR3 sequence reads: CASSYGGEQYF. The CDR3 DNA follows: TGTGCCAGCAGTTACGGGGGGGAGCAGTACTTC.

The J gene is TRBJ1-2, the V gene TRBV5-5, with 9 bases that match TRBD1. CDR1 SGHKS and CDR2 YYEKEE come from the germline V gene (reference sequence). The V and J ends lost 4 bases and 2 bases, in that order; junction bases with no gene match: 6. CDR3 length: 15 residues. In nucleotides, the CDR3 is TGTGCCAGCAGCCGTAGCGGACAGGGGAACTATGGCTACACCTTC. This encodes CASSRSGQGNYGYTF.

The gene calls are TRBV15 and TRBJ1-4, with D tentatively TRBD1 (5 bases). The CDR3 loop spans 17 amino acids. Germline V gene sequence: CDR1 LNHNV, CDR2 YYDKDF (reference sequence). Trimming removed 1 base from V and 7 bases from J, with 19 bases in between. The CDR3 DNA reads as TGTGCCACCAGCAGAGCGGGGGGGAATGTGGGTGCTGAAAAACTGTTTTTT. This gives the protein CATSRAGGNVGAEKLFF.

The rearrangement joins TRBV27 to TRBJ2-7; 7 nucleotides match TRBD2. The germline V gene encodes CDR1 MNHEY and CDR2 SMNVEV (reference sequence). The CDR3 runs 13 residues. Losses at the gene ends were 4 bases for V and 6 bases for J; bases not matched to a gene: 6. Here the CDR3 reads CASSWRESFEQYF. CDR3 DNA sequence: TGTGCCAGCAGTTGGCGGGAGTCGTTCGAGCAGTACTTC.

Only a few counts were recorded for this clone. CDR3 protein: CASSLGEYFAYEQYF. The CDR3 coding sequence is TGTGCCAGCAGCTTAGGCGAGTACTTCGCCTACGAGCAGTACTTC. V is TRBV7-9 and J is TRBJ2-7; unclear D gene. This CDR3 region has 15 residues. V was pared by 1 base and J by 2 bases, with 12 bases between. Germline values: CDR1 SEHNR, CDR2 FQNEAQ (reference sequence).

In the case of this clone: The same CDR3 arises from other DNA sequences in this sample as well. For the CDR3, the DNA is TGTGCCAGCAATTGGGTGAGGGGGCGACCCTACAATGAGCAGTTCTTC. Its translation: CASNWVRGRPYNEQFF. This rearrangement joins TRBV5-6 to TRBJ2-1, with 7 bases matching TRBD1. Trimming took 6 bases from V and 2 from J; bases not matched to a gene: 11. The germline gives CDR1 SGHDT, CDR2 YYEEEE. This CDR3 has 16 residues.

The V and J genes are TRBV4-2 and TRBJ1-2; D is ambiguous. The V gene's germline CDR1 is LGHNA and CDR2 YNFKEQ. Between the trimmed V and J ends, which lost 0 bases and 0 bases, there was a span of 11 bases. This CDR3 is 16 amino acids long. The CDR3 sequence: CASSQDLQDTNYGYTF. DNA for the CDR3: TGTGCCAGCAGCCAAGATCTTCAGGATACTAACTATGGCTACACCTTC.